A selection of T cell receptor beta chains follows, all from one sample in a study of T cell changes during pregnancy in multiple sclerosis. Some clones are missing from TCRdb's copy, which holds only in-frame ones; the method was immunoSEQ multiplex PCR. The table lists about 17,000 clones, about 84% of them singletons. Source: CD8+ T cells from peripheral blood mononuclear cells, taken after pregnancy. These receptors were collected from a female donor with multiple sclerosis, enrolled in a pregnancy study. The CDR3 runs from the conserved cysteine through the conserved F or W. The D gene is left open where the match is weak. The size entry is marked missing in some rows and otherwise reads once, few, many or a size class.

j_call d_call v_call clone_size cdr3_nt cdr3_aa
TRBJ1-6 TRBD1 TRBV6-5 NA TGTGCCAGCCGCAGCGGGACAGGGGAAAGTTCACCCCTCCACTTT CASRSGTGESSPLHF
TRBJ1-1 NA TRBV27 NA TGTGCCAGCAGTTTCGGAGGAGACACTGAAGCTTTCTTT CASSFGGDTEAFF
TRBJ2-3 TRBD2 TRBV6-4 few TGTGCCAGCAGTGAGAGAGCGGGAGTTTCAGATACGCAGTATTTT CASSERAGVSDTQYF
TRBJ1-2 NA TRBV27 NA TGTGCCAGCAGTTTAAACCCTAGACTCTATGGCTACACCTTC CASSLNPRLYGYTF
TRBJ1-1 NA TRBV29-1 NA TGCAGCGAAGACATTGCCACTGAAGCTTTCTTT CSEDIATEAFF
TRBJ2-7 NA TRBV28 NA TGTGCCAGCAGAATATGGGGCGCAGGGGAGGGCGAGCAGTACTTC CASRIWGAGEGEQYF
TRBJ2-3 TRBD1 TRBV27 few TGTGCCAGCAGTTACCTCAACTCTGACAGGGGGCGGGGAGATACGCAGTATTTT CASSYLNSDRGRGDTQYF
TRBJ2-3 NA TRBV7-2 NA TGTGCCAGCAGCTTATTAGCAGTCCTCACAGATACGCAGTATTTT CASSLLAVLTDTQYF
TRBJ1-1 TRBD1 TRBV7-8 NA TGTGCCAGCAGCTTAGTAGGGGGCTCGGTCACTGAAGCTTTCTTT CASSLVGGSVTEAFF
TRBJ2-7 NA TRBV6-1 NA TGTGCCAGCAGTGAGGCCCCGAACTCCTACGAGCAGTACTTC CASSEAPNSYEQYF
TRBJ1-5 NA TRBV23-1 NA TGCGCCAGCAGTCCCCCCGGGGGGGGAGGGAGCAATCAGCCCCAGCATTTT CASSPPGGGGSNQPQHF
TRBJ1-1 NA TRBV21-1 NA TGTGCCAGCAGCAAAGAAGTTGGGGACAGGGTCGGGGTAGACACTGAAGCTTTCTTT CASSKEVGDRVGVDTEAFF
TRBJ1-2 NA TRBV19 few TGTGCCAGTAGTATAGTTGGGACTCACTCGGCTGGCTACACCTTC CASSIVGTHSAGYTF
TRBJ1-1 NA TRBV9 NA TGTGCCAGCAGCGCCGGTGGGGCGGCCGGCACTGAAGCTTTCTTT CASSAGGAAGTEAFF
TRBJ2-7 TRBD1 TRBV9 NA TGTGCCAGCAGCGTAGGGGGGACAGCCTACGAGCAGTACTTC CASSVGGTAYEQYF
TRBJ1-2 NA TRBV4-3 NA TGCGCCAGCAGCCTAGGGGTTGATATTTACGATGGCTACACCTTC CASSLGVDIYDGYTF
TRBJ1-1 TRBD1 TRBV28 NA TGTGCCAGCAGTCCCGACAGGGGATACACTGAAGCTTTCTTT CASSPDRGYTEAFF
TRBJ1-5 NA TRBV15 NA TGTGCCACCAGCGAATCAAATCGGGGAAGCAATCAGCCCCAGCATTTT CATSESNRGSNQPQHF
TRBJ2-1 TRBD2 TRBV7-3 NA TGTGCCAGCAGCTTACTACTAGCGGGGGGGCCCGCGTCCTACAATGAGCAGTTCTTC CASSLLLAGGPASYNEQFF
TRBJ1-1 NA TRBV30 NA TGTGCCTTTGATCAGGGTTACACTGAAGCTTTCTTT CAFDQGYTEAFF
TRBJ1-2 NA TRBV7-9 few TGTGCCAGCAGCCAACGGGGCTATGGCTACACCTTC CASSQRGYGYTF
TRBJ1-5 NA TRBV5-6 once TGTGCCAGCAGCTTAGCAGGGGGCAATCAGCCCCAGCATTTT CASSLAGGNQPQHF
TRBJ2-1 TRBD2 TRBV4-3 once TGCGCCAGCAGCCAAGATGCGGGGGGCCCCTACAATGAGCAGTTCTTC CASSQDAGGPYNEQFF
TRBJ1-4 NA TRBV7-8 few TGTGCCAGCAGCCCTGATGATGTGGGCAGCGAAAAACTGTTTTTT CASSPDDVGSEKLFF
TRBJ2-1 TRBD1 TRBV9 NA TGTGCCAGCAGCGATAGGGACAGCTCCTACAATGAGCAGTTCTTC CASSDRDSSYNEQFF
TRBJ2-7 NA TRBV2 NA TGTGCCAGCAGTGAACTAGCGACGAACCCTCTAGACTACGAGCAGTACTTC CASSELATNPLDYEQYF
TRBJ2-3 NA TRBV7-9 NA TGTGCCAGCAGCATCCTGGACGGGACTCCTAGCACAGATACGCAGTATTTT CASSILDGTPSTDTQYF
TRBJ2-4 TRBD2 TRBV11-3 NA TGTGCTTCCCGAGGGACTAGCGGGGGCGCTGGCATTCAGTACTTC CASRGTSGGAGIQYF
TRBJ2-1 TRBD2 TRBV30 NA TGTGCCTGGAGTGTACGTCGGGACAAGCGGGAGTCCTACAATGAGCAGTTCTTC CAWSVRRDKRESYNEQFF
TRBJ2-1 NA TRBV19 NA TGTGCCAGTAGTGACCTAGGGGTATCCTACAATGAGCAGTTCTTC CASSDLGVSYNEQFF
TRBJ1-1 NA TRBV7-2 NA TGTGCCAGCAGCCCCATTAGGAACACTGAAGCTTTCTTT CASSPIRNTEAFF
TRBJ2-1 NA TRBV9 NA TGTGCCAGCAGCGTTCTAGCAGGCTCCTACAATGAGCAGTTCTTC CASSVLAGSYNEQFF
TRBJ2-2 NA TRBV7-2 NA TGTGCCAGCAGCTCTAGGGGAGGGGAGCTGTTTTTT CASSSRGGELFF
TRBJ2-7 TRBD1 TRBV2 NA TGTGCCAGCCTAGGGGACAGGGGTGCCTACGAGCAGTACTTC CASLGDRGAYEQYF
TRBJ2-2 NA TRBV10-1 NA TGCGCCAGCAGTGCCCGGACAGGGAGGGACACCGGGGAGCTGTTTTTT CASSARTGRDTGELFF
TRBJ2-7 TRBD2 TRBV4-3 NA TGCGCCAGCAGCCAAGCGTTGGACGCGGAGACTAGCAGTTTGGTCCACGAGCAGTACTTC CASSQALDAETSSLVHEQYF
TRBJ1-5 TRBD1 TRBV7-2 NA TGTGCCAGCAGCTCTGAGCCGGGACAGGGCAATCAGCCCCAGCATTTT CASSSEPGQGNQPQHF
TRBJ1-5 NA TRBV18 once TGTGCCAGCTCACGGCAGGGGCAGGAAGTTGGCCAGCCCCAGCATTTT CASSRQGQEVGQPQHF
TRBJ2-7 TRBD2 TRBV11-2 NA TGTGCCAGCAGCACCCCCGGGACTAGCGGGGGACTTTCCTACGAGCAGTACTTC CASSTPGTSGGLSYEQYF
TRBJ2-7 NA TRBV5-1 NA TGCGCCAGCAGCGTCAGGGTACCCTACGAGCAGTACTTC CASSVRVPYEQYF
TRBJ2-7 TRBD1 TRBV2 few TGTGCCAGCAGTGAAGGGACAGGACCCTACGAGCAGTACTTC CASSEGTGPYEQYF
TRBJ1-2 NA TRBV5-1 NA TGCGCCAGCAGCCGTAGCTCAGGGGTCTACACCTTC CASSRSSGVYTF